Presented here are 23 T cell receptor beta chains from one specimen sequenced in a study of blood T cell repertoires in COVID-19. Clones were sequenced by immunoSEQ multiplex PCR, and TCRdb holds only the in-frame ones, with some missing. In the table there are about 180,000 clones, more than 75% of which are singletons. Sequenced sample: peripheral blood. The receptors originated from a man in his fifties or sixties with COVID-19, enrolled during active disease.

J is TRBJ1-2 and V is TRBV2, with 7 bases identical to TRBD1. The V gene end was trimmed by 3 bases and the J gene end by 6 bases; junction bases not matched to a gene: 4. The germline V gene has CDR1 SNHLY and CDR2 FYNNEI. The CDR3 totals 13 residues. CDR3 loop: CASSDGQADGYTF. For the CDR3, the DNA is TGTGCCAGCAGTGATGGACAGGCGGATGGCTACACCTTC.

The chain employs TRBV7-6 and TRBJ2-7; perhaps TRBD1 as D (6 bases). Trimming removed 2 bases from V and 2 bases from J, with 13 bases in between. From germline, CDR1 is SGHVS and CDR2 FNYEAQ. The CDR3 loop spans 15 amino acids. The CDR3 coding sequence is TGTGCCAGCAGCTTAAATGGACAGCTCACCTACGAGCAGTACTTC. Its translation is CASSLNGQLTYEQYF. Together with reference TRBV7-6 and TRBJ2-7, the CDR3 gives the full variable domain: GAGVSQSPRYKVTKRGQDVALRCDPISGHVSLYWYRQALGQGPEFLTYFNYEAQQDKSGLPNDRFSAERPEGSISTLTIQRTEQRDSAMYRCASSLNGQLTYEQYFGPGTRLTVT.

This chain uses TRBV5-1 with TRBJ1-1; no definite D call. Germline CDR1 SGHRS, CDR2 YFSETQ. V lost 4 bases to trimming and J lost 1 base, with 14 bases between them. This CDR3 contains 15 residues. CDR3 protein: CASSVRPTANTEAFF. The CDR3 DNA is TGCGCCAGCAGCGTCCGACCCACAGCGAACACTGAAGCTTTCTTT.

The V and J genes are TRBV30 and TRBJ2-5, with D hard to call. Trimming left V 3 bases short and J 5 bases short, with 19 bases between. The CDR3 spans 15 residues. The germline V gene encodes CDR1 GTSNPN and CDR2 SVGIG (reference sequence). CDR3 loop: CAWSHSGTRSETQYF. CDR3 DNA sequence: TGTGCCTGGAGCCATTCGGGTACGAGGAGTGAGACCCAGTACTTC.

CDR3 in amino acids: CASSAGMGVTEAFF. CDR3 in DNA: TGTGCCAGCAGCGCGGGGATGGGAGTAACTGAAGCTTTCTTT. The J gene is TRBJ1-1, the V gene TRBV11-1; the D is unclear. The CDR3 consists of 14 residues. Germline V gene lookup returns CDR1 SGHAT and CDR2 FQDESV (reference sequence). Trimming stripped 5 bases from V and 5 bases from J, with 15 bases between.

About this clone itself: Other DNA sequences in this sample translate to the same CDR3. V is TRBV7-2 and J is TRBJ1-2; tentatively, D is TRBD1 (5 bases). Germline lookup yields CDR1 SGHTA and CDR2 FQGNSA. Trimming left V 1 base short and J 2 bases short, with 8 bases between. This CDR3 comprises 14 residues. CDR3 coding DNA: TGTGCCAGCAGCTTAGTGGGGGGGAACTATGGCTACACCTTC. This sequence encodes CASSLVGGNYGYTF. The full variable domain, its missing parts supplied by reference TRBV7-2 and TRBJ1-2, is GAGVSQSPSNKVTEKGKDVELRCDPISGHTALYWYRQSLGQGLEFLIYFQGNSAPDKSGLPSDRFSAERTGGSVSTLTIQRTQQEDSAVYLCASSLVGGNYGYTFGSGTRLTVV.

The genes are TRBV19 and TRBJ2-2; TRBD1 matches at 9 bases. The ends lost 4 bases at V and 5 bases at J; junction bases unmatched: 11. The CDR3 totals 17 residues. Germline CDR1 reads LNHDA; CDR2 reads SQIVND (reference sequence). CDR3 residues: CASSRSNRGRRTGELFF. The DNA for the CDR3 is TGTGCCAGTAGTAGAAGCAACAGGGGGCGTCGAACCGGGGAGCTGTTTTTT.

The rearrangement joins TRBV28 to TRBJ1-1, with a possible D match to TRBD1 (6 bases). Germline loops: CDR1 MDHEN, CDR2 SYDVKM. The germline V and J ends were trimmed by 3 bases and 1 base, with 12 bases remaining between them. This CDR3 has 15 residues. The CDR3 DNA is TGTGCCAGCAGTTTTTCAGGGGCTGGGAACACTGAAGCTTTCTTT. The encoded protein is CASSFSGAGNTEAFF.

This clone was seen a handful of times. This chain joins TRBV7-9 and TRBJ1-2, with D possibly being TRBD1 (6 bases). CDR1 is SEHNR, CDR2 FQNEAQ, per germline (reference sequence). V lost 5 bases and J 5 bases, leaving 9 bases between the germline ends. There are 12 residues in the CDR3. The chain's CDR3 is CASSGQGYGYTF. The CDR3 nucleotides are TGTGCCAGCAGCGGGCAGGGGTATGGCTACACCTTC.

The chain recombines TRBV19 with TRBJ1-1; no firm D call. From germline, CDR1 is LNHDA and CDR2 SQIVND (reference sequence). V lost 7 bases and J lost 1, with 13 bases in between. This CDR3 is 14 amino acids long. In nucleotides, the CDR3 is TGTGCCAGTAACAGATACGGATCGAACACTGAAGCTTTCTTT. Protein: CASNRYGSNTEAFF.

This rearrangement joins TRBV28 to TRBJ2-2; D is unresolved. The length of the CDR3 is 17 residues. In germline, CDR1 is MDHEN, CDR2 SYDVKM. V lost 5 bases and J lost 2, with 18 bases in between. Written as DNA, the CDR3 is TGTGCCAGCAGTCCTACCGGGTTTTTACTTAACACCGGGGAGCTGTTTTTT. As protein: CASSPTGFLLNTGELFF.

V is TRBV6-1 and J is TRBJ1-1; D is possibly TRBD1 (6 bases). Germline lookup yields CDR1 MNHNS and CDR2 SASEGT. CDR3 length equals 18 residues. Trimming cost V 2 bases and J 3 bases, with 22 bases left between them. CDR3 region: CASSESGDTRPTDTEAFF. The CDR3 nucleotides are TGTGCCAGCAGTGAATCAGGGGACACACGCCCTACTGACACTGAAGCTTTCTTT.

This clone was seen more than once but under ten times. The V call is TRBV12-5, the J call TRBJ2-3; 12 bases map to TRBD2. This CDR3 comprises 14 residues. Unmatched junction bases numbered 3, after V lost 5 bases and J lost 6 bases. Per germline, CDR1 LGHNT and CDR2 FRNRAP. The CDR3 nucleotides read TGTGCTAGTGGTCCCGGGACTAGCGGGGATACGCAGTATTTT. It translates to CASGPGTSGDTQYF.

For the CDR3, the DNA is TGCGCCAGCACAACAGGGGCCTTAGATACGCAGTATTTT. Its protein product is CASTTGALDTQYF. V is TRBV5-1 and J is TRBJ2-3; 7 nucleotides match TRBD1. The germline gives CDR1 SGHRS, CDR2 YFSETQ. This CDR3 is 13 amino acids long. J lost 5 bases, V lost 6 bases, and 6 bases had no gene match.

This clone came up once. This chain connects TRBV6-5 to TRBJ2-7; 8 bases agree with TRBD1. The length of the CDR3 is 14 residues. The J segment lost 3 bases and the V segment lost 2 bases, leaving 3 bases of the junction unmatched. Germline V gene lookup returns CDR1 MNHEY and CDR2 SVGAGI. The CDR3 sequence is CASSYEDRDYEQYF. The DNA of the CDR3 is TGTGCCAGCAGTTACGAGGACAGGGACTACGAGCAGTACTTC.

This chain connects TRBV28 to TRBJ1-1; the D is unclear. Germline V gives CDR1 MDHEN, CDR2 SYDVKM. The CDR3 sequence is 12 residues long. V lost 5 bases, J lost 1 base, and 5 bases lay in between. CDR3: CASSPGNTEAFF. As DNA, the CDR3 is TGTGCCAGCAGTCCCGGGAACACTGAAGCTTTCTTT.

V and J are TRBV6-5 and TRBJ2-3, with a weak D call TRBD2 (6 bases). This CDR3 is built from 15 residues. The germline V gene encodes CDR1 MNHEY and CDR2 SVGAGI. V was trimmed by 5 bases and J by 2 bases, leaving 14 bases between them. In DNA form, the CDR3 reads TGTGCCAGCAGTACCCGCCGGGGGACCACAGATACGCAGTATTTT. Protein product: CASSTRRGTTDTQYF.

The genes are TRBV9 and TRBJ1-1; TRBD1 aligns across 7 bases. The germline CDR1 and CDR2 sequences are SGDLS and YYNGEE. This CDR3 region has 13 residues. With 4 bases clipped from V and 6 bases from J, the junction kept 6 bases outside the gene matches. This CDR3 is CASSSHTGAEAFF. In DNA, the CDR3 is TGTGCCAGCAGCTCCCACACAGGGGCTGAAGCTTTCTTT. The full variable domain, its missing parts supplied by reference TRBV9 and TRBJ1-1, is DSGVTQTPKHLITATGQRVTLRCSPRSGDLSVYWYQQSLDQGLQFLIQYYNGEERAKGNILERFSAQQFPDLHSELNLSSLELGDSALYFCASSSHTGAEAFFGQGTRLTVV.

This chain uses TRBV14 with TRBJ1-1; 8 nucleotides match TRBD1. Germline-derived CDR1 and CDR2 are SGHDN and FVKESK. Germline trimming cut 3 bases from V and 6 bases from J; bases unmatched to any gene: 18. The CDR3 is made up of 18 amino acids. The CDR3 sequence is CASSHAPSTGAGLAEAFF. The CDR3 nucleotides read TGTGCCAGCAGCCATGCACCCTCGACAGGGGCTGGGTTGGCTGAAGCTTTCTTT.

This rearrangement joins TRBV18 to TRBJ2-1; TRBD1 aligns across 10 bases. The V segment lost 3 bases and the J segment 6 bases; nucleotides outside the gene matches: 5. Germline assignment: CDR1 KGHSH and CDR2 LQKENI. This CDR3 comprises 15 residues. The CDR3 nucleotides are TGTGCCAGCTCACCGGGACAGGGGTACACCAATGAGCAGTTCTTC. Encoded protein: CASSPGQGYTNEQFF.

The chain links TRBV11-3 to TRBJ2-5; tentatively, D is TRBD1 (5 bases). Between the trimmed V and J ends, which lost 2 bases and 4 bases, there was a span of 14 bases. This CDR3 comprises 15 residues. From germline, CDR1 is SGHNT and CDR2 YENEEA. The CDR3 reads CASSLTTGNGETQYF. The CDR3 coding sequence is TGTGCCAGCAGCTTAACCACAGGCAACGGAGAGACCCAGTACTTC.

The chain links TRBV19 to TRBJ2-2; 9 positions match TRBD1. The germline V gene has CDR1 LNHDA and CDR2 SQIVND (reference sequence). CDR3 length equals 20 residues. The V segment lost 8 bases and the J segment 6 bases; nucleotides outside the gene matches: 25. CDR3 residues: CASGQPHKKPGQGIPGELFF. The DNA for the CDR3 is TGTGCCAGTGGACAACCACACAAGAAGCCGGGACAGGGAATCCCCGGGGAGCTGTTTTTT.

The chain links TRBV5-1 to TRBJ1-2, with D possibly TRBD1 on 6 matching bases. V was clipped by 5 bases and J by 8 bases, with 13 bases between them. The CDR3 totals 12 residues. Germline V lookup: CDR1 SGHRS, CDR2 YFSETQ. CDR3 sequence reads: CASSTQGRGYTF. DNA for the CDR3: TGCGCCAGCAGTACCCAGGGGCGCGGCTACACCTTC. Drawing the rest from reference TRBV5-1 and TRBJ1-2, the complete variable domain is KAGVTQTPRYLIKTRGQQVTLSCSPISGHRSVSWYQQTPGQGLQFLFEYFSETQRNKGNFPGRFSGRQFSNSRSEMNVSTLELGDSALYLCASSTQGRGYTFGSGTRLTVV.